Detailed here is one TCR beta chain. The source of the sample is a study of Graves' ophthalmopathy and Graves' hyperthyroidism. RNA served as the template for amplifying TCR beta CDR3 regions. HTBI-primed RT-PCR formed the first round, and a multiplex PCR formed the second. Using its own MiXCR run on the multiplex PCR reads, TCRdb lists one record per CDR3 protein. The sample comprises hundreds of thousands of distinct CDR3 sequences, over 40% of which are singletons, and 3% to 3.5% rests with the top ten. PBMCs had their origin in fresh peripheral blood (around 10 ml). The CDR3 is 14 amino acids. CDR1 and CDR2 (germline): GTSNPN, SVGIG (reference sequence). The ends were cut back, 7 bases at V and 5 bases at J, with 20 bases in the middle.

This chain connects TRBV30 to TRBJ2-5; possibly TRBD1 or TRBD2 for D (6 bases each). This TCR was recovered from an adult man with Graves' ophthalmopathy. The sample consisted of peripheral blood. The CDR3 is CALQGGGGWETQYF. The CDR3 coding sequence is TGTGCCTTGCAGGGAGGTGGGGGCTGGGAGACCCAGTACTTC.